A single sample gave rise to the 32 T cell receptor beta chains below, sequenced in a study of neurological immune-mediated disorders. TCRdb re-called the 5' RACE reads through MiXCR, storing one row per CDR3 protein. The sample holds some 54,000 distinct CDR3 sequences; about 10% are singletons and the top ten take 6.6%. The time point is: longitudinal time-point 1 (baseline). What was sequenced was PBMCs. All receptors come from a male donor with HTLV-1-associated myelopathy (HAM/TSP).

This clonotype was observed many times. V and J are TRBV7-3 and TRBJ2-2, with 8 nucleotides matching TRBD1. Germline CDR1 is SGHTA and CDR2 is FQGTGA. CDR3 length: 15 residues. V shed 4 bases and J 2 bases; nucleotides not matched to a gene: 3. CDR3 protein: CASSSGQVNTGELFF. In DNA, the CDR3 is TGTGCCAGCAGCTCGGGACAGGTTAACACCGGGGAGCTGTTTTTT.

This clonotype showed up many times. This chain joins TRBV29-1 and TRBJ2-5, with 10 bases matching TRBD2. This CDR3 is built from 17 residues. The germline V gene encodes CDR1 SQVTM and CDR2 ANQGSEA. V lost 0 bases to trimming and J lost 3 bases; unmatched junction nucleotides: 10. Here the CDR3 DNA reads TGCAGCGTTGAAGATTACCCAACCGGGACTAGCGAAGAGACCCAGTACTTC. It codes for CSVEDYPTGTSEETQYF.

This clonotype was seen once. This chain links TRBV29-1 with TRBJ2-7; 7 nucleotides agree with TRBD1. Unmatched junction bases numbered 7, after V lost 6 bases and J lost 8 bases. Germline V gives CDR1 SQVTM, CDR2 ANQGSEA. There are 11 residues in the CDR3. The chain's CDR3 is CSVYRGGKQYF. The CDR3 coding sequence is TGCAGCGTATACAGGGGTGGCAAGCAGTACTTC.

This clonotype was detected many times. V gene TRBV6-4 combines with J gene TRBJ2-2; no clear D gene. The CDR3 is 13 residues long. CDR1 and CDR2 (germline): MRHNA, SNTAGT. The germline V and J ends were trimmed by 0 bases and 5 bases, with 4 bases remaining between them. CDR3 coding DNA: TGTGCCAGCAGTGACTCCACTACCGGGGAGCTGTTTTTT. Amino acid sequence: CASSDSTTGELFF.

In this sample, this clonotype turned up many times. The rearrangement uses TRBV29-1 and TRBJ1-2; D possibly corresponds to TRBD1 (5 bases). The length of the CDR3 is 17 residues. The V gene's germline CDR1 is SQVTM and CDR2 ANQGSEA. Trimming cost V 3 bases and J 0 bases, with 20 bases left between them. The CDR3 nucleotides read TGCAGCGTTGAGAACGATCTTGGCAGGGCAACTAACTATGGCTACACCTTC. Residues: CSVENDLGRATNYGYTF. Using reference TRBV29-1 and TRBJ1-2 for the parts outside the CDR3, the full variable domain is SAVISQKPSRDICQRGTSLTIQCQVDSQVTMMFWYRQQPGQSLTLIATANQGSEATYESGFVIDKFPISRPNLTFSTLTVSNMSPEDSSIYLCSVENDLGRATNYGYTFGSGTRLTVV.

For this clonotype: A much larger clone differs from this one at a single base, so this may be a read error. The chain links TRBV6-4 to TRBJ2-1; a weak D match, TRBD2 (6 bases). V was cut by 5 bases and J by 3 bases, with 17 bases left in between. Germline lookup yields CDR1 MRHNA and CDR2 SNTAGT. The CDR3 extends over 16 amino acids. Here the CDR3 DNA reads TGTGCCAGCAGTATTCTAGTGGGGGGACTCTACAATGAGCAGTTCTTC. The encoded protein is CASSILVGGLYNEQFF.

This clonotype was counted many times. The rearrangement joins TRBV10-3 to TRBJ2-5, with 11 bases matching TRBD2. The junction had 3 bases not matched to a gene; V was cut back by 4 bases and J by 5 bases. The CDR3 is made up of 14 amino acids. CDR1 is ENHRY, CDR2 SYGVKD, per germline. The CDR3 DNA sequence: TGTGCCATCAGTGGAACTAGCGGGAGCGAGACCCAGTACTTC. Its protein is CAISGTSGSETQYF.

This clonotype was seen only a few times. The chain joins TRBV7-9 to TRBJ1-1, with D possibly being TRBD1 (5 bases). The CDR3 extends over 13 amino acids. Germline V gene lookup returns CDR1 SEHNR and CDR2 FQNEAQ (reference sequence). V lost 5 bases to trimming and J lost 3 bases, with 10 bases between them. CDR3 residues: CASSARVYTEAFF. In DNA, the CDR3 is TGTGCCAGCAGCGCCAGGGTTTACACTGAAGCTTTCTTT.

This clonotype appeared a few times. This chain joins TRBV29-1 and TRBJ2-5; the D gene is possibly TRBD2 (5 bases). With 7 bases removed from V and 3 bases from J, the gap between germline ends came to 9 bases. The germline V gene has CDR1 SQVTM and CDR2 ANQGSEA. This CDR3 has 11 residues. This CDR3 is CSAGNEETQYF. CDR3 DNA: TGCAGCGCGGGGAATGAAGAGACCCAGTACTTC.

At least ten counts were recorded for this clonotype. The chain uses TRBV9 and TRBJ1-2, with D possibly being TRBD1 (6 bases). This CDR3 is built from 15 residues. The germline V gene has CDR1 SGDLS and CDR2 YYNGEE. Trimming left V 4 bases short and J 8 bases short, with 21 bases between. The CDR3 region is CASSTTGAQGRGYTF. CDR3 coding DNA: TGTGCCAGCAGCACCACCGGGGCGCAGGGGAGGGGCTACACCTTC.

The gene calls are TRBV5-1 and TRBJ2-1; 7 bases line up with TRBD1. V lost 2 bases, J lost 2 bases, and 4 bases stayed unmatched. CDR1 and CDR2 (germline): SGHRS, YFSETQ. The CDR3 extends over 15 amino acids. CDR3 sequence reads: CASSLRQGPYNEQFF. As DNA, the CDR3 is TGCGCCAGCAGCTTAAGACAGGGCCCCTACAATGAGCAGTTCTTC.

This clonotype occurred many times. V gene TRBV28 combines with J gene TRBJ2-7; 12 bases are a match to TRBD2. CDR1 and CDR2 (germline): MDHEN, SYDVKM. Unmatched junction bases numbered 5, after V lost 5 bases and J lost 3 bases. The CDR3 totals 15 residues. CDR3 bases: TGTGCCAGCAGTCCTCTAGCGGGGGGGTTCTACGAGCAGTACTTC. It codes for CASSPLAGGFYEQYF.

This clonotype was counted ten times or more. The chain has TRBV12-3 or TRBV12-4 and TRBJ1-6; D is undetermined. CDR3 length: 14 amino acids. V was pared by 3 bases and J by 5 bases, with 8 bases between. This CDR3 reads CASSFLRNNSPLHF. The DNA for the CDR3 is TGTGCCAGCAGTTTCTTGCGGAATAATTCACCCCTCCACTTT.

Many counts were recorded for this clonotype. The rearrangement links TRBV7-6 to TRBJ2-5; D could derive from TRBD1 or TRBD2 (5 bases each). Looked up from germline, CDR1 is SGHVS and CDR2 is FNYEAQ. The CDR3 length is 14 residues. Trimming cost V 5 bases and J 5 bases, with 15 bases left between them. The CDR3 DNA reads TGTGCCAGCAGCACGATACTAGGGACGGAGACCCAGTACTTC. It specifies CASSTILGTETQYF.

With respect to this clonotype: Since no conserved phenylalanine or tryptophan closes the CDR3, a read error is the likely cause. The chain employs TRBV9 and TRBJ2-7; D is unresolved. The CDR3 is 14 amino acids. Germline CDR1 is SGDLS and CDR2 is YYNGEE. Between the trimmed V and J ends, which lost 3 bases and 0 bases, there was a span of 10 bases. The chain's CDR3 is CASSAEQSSYEQYL. CDR3 DNA sequence: TGTGCCAGCAGCGCCGAACAAAGCTCCTACGAGCAGTACCTC.

This clonotype was counted many times. The rearrangement links TRBV20-1 to TRBJ2-2; possible D gene TRBD1, 6 bases. Trimming cost V 6 bases and J 7 bases, with 9 bases left between them. CDR1 and CDR2 (germline): DFQATT, SNEGSKA (reference sequence). The CDR3 loop spans 11 amino acids. The DNA of the CDR3 is TGCAGTGCAACAGGGAACGGGGAGCTGTTTTTT. It encodes CSATGNGELFF.

This clonotype was counted ten times or more. The genes are TRBV4-2 and TRBJ2-3, with D possibly TRBD1 on 5 matching bases. V was trimmed by 3 bases and J by 6 bases, leaving 16 bases between them. The CDR3 length is 15 residues. The germline V gene has CDR1 LGHNA and CDR2 YNFKEQ. CDR3 DNA: TGTGCCAGCAGCCATGGTCAAGGGGCAGGGGATACGCAGTATTTT. Translation gives CASSHGQGAGDTQYF.

J is TRBJ1-2 and V is TRBV5-1; TRBD1 agrees at 8 bases. CDR3 size: 15 residues. CDR1 is SGHRS and CDR2 is YFSETQ in the germline V gene. V was clipped by 0 bases and J by 7 bases; unmatched bases: 8. The CDR3 region is CASSLGGQVIGGYTF. The CDR3 bases are TGCGCCAGCAGCTTGGGGGGACAGGTTATAGGTGGCTACACCTTC.

This clonotype was observed many times. The rearrangement links TRBV7-6 to TRBJ1-1; TRBD1 matches 7 bases. J was trimmed by 4 bases and V by 6 bases; bases with no gene match: 5. Germline V lookup: CDR1 SGHVS, CDR2 FNYEAQ. The CDR3 totals 13 residues. The CDR3: CASSPGQITEAFF. The CDR3 DNA reads TGTGCCAGCAGTCCGGGACAGATCACTGAAGCTTTCTTT.

This clonotype showed up many times. The rearrangement joins TRBV9 to TRBJ2-3, with TRBD2 identical over 9 bases. This CDR3 contains 14 residues. The germline V gene has CDR1 SGDLS and CDR2 YYNGEE. Unmatched junction bases numbered 8, after V lost 6 bases and J lost 6 bases. CDR3 DNA: TGTGCCAGCACCCTCGGGGCGGGGGGGGATACGCAGTATTTT. Its protein product is CASTLGAGGDTQYF.

J is TRBJ1-5 and V is TRBV6-6; D unresolved. The ends were cut back, 10 bases at V and 0 bases at J, with 13 bases in the middle. Germline assignment: CDR1 MNHNY and CDR2 SVGAGI (reference sequence). There are 14 residues in the CDR3. The CDR3 region has the DNA TGTGCCATCGGAGTATCATCTAGCAATCAGCCCCAGCATTTT. Encoded protein: CAIGVSSSNQPQHF.

This chain joins TRBV20-1 and TRBJ2-3; D perhaps matches TRBD2 (6 bases). Germline V gene sequence: CDR1 DFQATT, CDR2 SNEGSKA (reference sequence). This CDR3 region has 17 residues. V was clipped by 3 bases and J by 1 base, with 20 bases between them. The CDR3, as DNA: TGCAGTGCTAGGGCGCCTGGAAGGCGGGAAGGCACAGATACGCAGTATTTT. It codes for CSARAPGRREGTDTQYF.

This clonotype was detected many times. This chain links TRBV20-1 with TRBJ1-4, with D unclear. The germline V gene has CDR1 DFQATT and CDR2 SNEGSKA (reference sequence). The CDR3 totals 13 residues. V lost 3 bases to trimming and J lost 7 bases, with 12 bases between them. CDR3 DNA: TGCAGTGCTAGGGGCCCAGGAGGTGAAAAACTGTTTTTT. Its protein is CSARGPGGEKLFF.

This clonotype was seen repeatedly, ten times or more. The V call is TRBV5-1, the J call TRBJ2-7; TRBD1 might be the D (6 bases). V gave up 7 bases and J gave up 4 bases, with 12 bases separating them. From germline, CDR1 is SGHRS and CDR2 YFSETQ. The CDR3 runs 12 residues. In DNA form, the CDR3 reads TGCGCCAGCGGAACCACAGGGTACGAGCAGTACTTC. Residues: CASGTTGYEQYF.

At least ten counts were recorded for this clonotype. The genes are TRBV12-3 or TRBV12-4 and TRBJ1-6; D is uncertain. Between the trimmed V and J ends, which lost 5 bases and 8 bases, there was a span of 16 bases. The CDR3 sequence is 15 residues long. CDR3 nucleotide sequence: TGTGCCAGCAGTCGCCGCCGCGGGGTGGATTCACCCCTCCACTTT. Protein: CASSRRRGVDSPLHF.

This clonotype was seen many times. This chain joins TRBV20-1 and TRBJ2-7, with D unclear. Trimming pared 5 bases from V and 0 bases from J, leaving 11 bases between. CDR1 is DFQATT, CDR2 SNEGSKA, per germline (reference sequence). The CDR3 length is 13 residues. The CDR3 DNA follows: TGCAGTGCTTACAACACCCTCTCCTACGAGCAGTACTTC. Protein: CSAYNTLSYEQYF.

This clonotype showed up many times. The chain couples TRBV5-1 to TRBJ1-6; possible D gene TRBD1, 6 bases. The CDR3 extends over 16 amino acids. Deletions cut 2 bases from V and 9 bases from J, with 18 bases between. CDR1 SGHRS and CDR2 YFSETQ come from the germline V gene. CDR3 bases: TGCGCCAGCAGCTTTTACGGGGGCCAAGAGGGTTCACCCCTCCACTTT. As protein: CASSFYGGQEGSPLHF.

This clonotype has at least ten counts. The chain carries TRBV7-8 and TRBJ1-2; no clear D. The CDR3 has 13 amino acids. In germline, CDR1 is SGHVS, CDR2 FQNEAQ. Trimming shortened V by 0 bases and J by 14 bases, and 16 bases separated the two germline ends. CDR3 nucleotide sequence: TGTGCCAGCAGCTTAGCGCCCAAGTTCGTTTTTACCTTC. Protein: CASSLAPKFVFTF.

Note on this clonotype: This may arise from a read error, as a much more abundant clone is one base away. This chain links TRBV7-8 with TRBJ1-2; D is unresolved. V lost 5 bases and J lost 0, with 13 bases in between. The CDR3 covers 15 residues. Germline V lookup: CDR1 SGHVS, CDR2 FQNEAQ. The CDR3 nucleotides read TGTGCCAGCAGCCAAGCTGGGTGGTCTAACTATGGCTACACCTTC. Translation: CASSQAGWSNYGYTF.

This clonotype was picked up many times. The chain uses TRBV6-5 and TRBJ1-2; 7 bases are a match to TRBD1. Looked up from germline, CDR1 is MNHEY and CDR2 is SVGAGI. V shed 9 bases, J shed 3 bases, and the junction held 4 bases outside the gene matches. The CDR3 is 12 amino acids. CDR3 DNA: TGTGCCAGTAAAGGGGGCTACTATGGCTACACCTTC. It codes for CASKGGYYGYTF.

This clonotype was recorded a few times. The chain has TRBV10-2 and TRBJ1-3, with TRBD1 as a possible D gene (5 bases). Trimming removed 4 bases at V and 0 bases at J, with 10 bases between. The CDR3 sequence is 15 residues long. Germline-derived CDR1 and CDR2 are WSHSY and SAAADI. This CDR3 reads CASSVRQLSGNTIYF. The DNA of the CDR3 is TGCGCCAGCAGTGTGAGACAGCTCTCTGGAAACACCATATATTTT.

This clonotype was counted ten times or more. The chain uses TRBV5-1 and TRBJ2-1; possibly TRBD2 for D (5 bases). Germline V CDR1 and CDR2: SGHRS, YFSETQ. V lost 4 bases and J 7 bases, leaving 12 bases between the germline ends. The CDR3 consists of 13 residues. The DNA for the CDR3 is TGCGCCAGCAGCCTCGGGATGCAGAATGAGCAGTTCTTC. Protein: CASSLGMQNEQFF. Drawing the rest from reference TRBV5-1 and TRBJ2-1, the complete variable domain is KAGVTQTPRYLIKTRGQQVTLSCSPISGHRSVSWYQQTPGQGLQFLFEYFSETQRNKGNFPGRFSGRQFSNSRSEMNVSTLELGDSALYLCASSLGMQNEQFFGPGTRLTVL.